Detailed here is one TCR beta chain. The entry originates in a study of OX40 agonist ivuxolimab in advanced cancers. Libraries were prepared by immunoSEQ multiplex PCR; TCRdb keeps only in-frame clonotypes and omits some of them. The sample yields tens of thousands of clones, about 85% seen once. The V gene's germline CDR1 is LNHDA and CDR2 SQIVND (reference sequence). The V gene lost 5 bases and the J gene lost 1 base, with 8 bases spanning the gap. This CDR3 is 13 amino acids long. Sequenced here: CD4+ or CD8+ T cells sorted from blood, sampled in a trial of the OX40 agonist ivuxolimab. The V and J genes are TRBV19 and TRBJ1-2, with D perhaps TRBD1 (6 bases). This TCR derives from an adult with an advanced solid tumor such as melanoma, head and neck, liver or kidney cancer. The CDR3 here is CASSVDSNYGYTF. The CDR3 DNA sequence: TGTGCCAGTAGTGTGGACAGTAACTATGGCTACACCTTC.